This T cell receptor (beta chain) is drawn from a study of neurological immune-mediated disorders. This clonotype was seen at least ten times. Its antigen is still unknown. TCRdb recomputed calls from the 5' RACE reads with MiXCR, one row per CDR3 protein. The sample records some 57,000 distinct CDR3 sequences, roughly 3.8% being singletons. Notes on the study in general: Subjects shared no identical expanded-clone CDR3 amino acid sequences, suggesting private TCR-beta repertoires in all groups.

Between the trimmed V and J ends, which lost 8 bases and 5 bases, there was a span of 12 bases. From germline, CDR1 is SQVTM and CDR2 ANQGSEA. This CDR3 comprises 11 residues. This receptor was taken from a man between 60 and 70 years old with multiple sclerosis. Sequenced input: PBMCs. The chain joins TRBV29-1 to TRBJ2-5; the D gene is possibly TRBD2 (6 bases). The CDR3 nucleotides read TGCAGCCAACAACGGGGGGAGACCCAGTACTTC. Amino acids: CSQQRGETQYF.